This T cell receptor beta chain was identified in a study of blood T cell repertoires in COVID-19. Background on the study: The origin of the acute and convalescent COVID-19 samples was the United States, Italy and Spain.

Trimming cost V 0 bases and J 6 bases; bases outside gene matches: 5. CDR1 is SGHTS, CDR2 YDEGEE, per germline. CDR3 length equals 15 residues. Authors' methods: Scientists estimated how many nucleated cells there were by amplifying reference gene primers. Profiled with immunoSEQ multiplex PCR; TCRdb holds only in-frame clones, not every one. For V, J and clone size, that table is used; D and trimming come from the DNA. The repertoire holds more than 85,000 clones, 91% seen once, with less than 5.5% in the top ten. This clone was observed a handful of times. The sequencing input was peripheral blood. The TCR sequence derives from a man aged 18-30 years with acute or convalescent COVID-19. The V gene is TRBV5-8, the J gene TRBJ2-4; 8 positions agree with TRBD1. The CDR3 spells CASSLGQGLTNIQYF. CDR3 DNA sequence: TGTGCCAGCAGCTTGGGACAGGGGCTTACAAACATTCAGTACTTC.